This T cell receptor beta chain was documented in a study of regulatory T cells in long-lasting Graves disease. CDR1 and CDR2 (germline): SGHVS, FNYEAQ. V gave up 4 bases and J gave up 2 bases; unmatched junction bases: 7. This CDR3 has 17 amino acids. Findings and caveats of the study: Peripheral blood, not thyroid tissue, was the sole material studied.

Regarding time point: newly diagnosed GD, antithyroid drugs for less than 3 months. PBMC RNA was the source of the TCR library. Patients met American Thyroid Association criteria for Graves' disease. Investigators prepared the TCR beta libraries by applying iRepertoire HTBI primers and Arm-PCR of CDR3 regions. From the multiplex PCR reads, TCRdb called clonotypes with MiXCR, one entry per CDR3 protein. This sample yields about 210,000 distinct CDR3 sequences, of which around 20% are seen a single time; approximately 12% belongs to the top ten. This clonotype came up many times. Its target is unknown. These sequences were also reported in another study, on T cells in Graves' hyperthyroidism and ophthalmopathy.

The sequence was collected from a woman aged 30 to 39 with Graves disease. The V and J genes are TRBV7-6 and TRBJ2-4; 11 nucleotides line up with TRBD2. The material was peripheral blood mononuclear cells (PBMCs), obtained at new diagnosis, from a patient treated with antithyroid drugs. CDR3: CASSSQPSGGTKNIQYF. The CDR3 coding sequence is TGTGCCAGCAGCTCCCAGCCTAGCGGGGGGACCAAAAACATTCAGTACTTC.